This T cell receptor (beta chain) was sequenced during a study of blood T cell repertoires in COVID-19. Background on the study: Italy, Spain and the United States were the sources of the convalescent and acute COVID-19 samples. The analysed material was cDNA or gDNA that came from T cells, B-cell-depleted T cells, or PBMCs.

The V and J ends lost 5 bases and 0 bases, in that order; junction bases with no gene match: 7. The CDR3 sequence is 16 residues long. Germline-derived CDR1 and CDR2 are SGHAT and FQDESV (reference sequence). Original handling: Cell counts per sample came from amplifying reference gene primers. Here immunoSEQ multiplex PCR was the method, and the copy in TCRdb shows in-frame clones only, minus some. V and J calls and clone size are as listed in that table; D and trimming were resolved from the DNA. The sample has about 310,000 clones, roughly 84% seen once. Sequences were obtained from peripheral blood. This chain uses TRBV11-1 with TRBJ2-7; 10 bases line up with TRBD1. The TCR comes from a man over 45 with active or convalescent COVID-19. CDR3 nucleotide sequence: TGTGCCAGCAGCCACGACAGGGGGCTTAGCTCCTACGAGCAGTACTTC. It yields the protein CASSHDRGLSSYEQYF.